The 2 T cell receptor beta chains given below trace back to one sample, sequenced in a study of patients and donors after allogeneic stem cell transplantation. TCRdb called the RT-PCR reads again in MiXCR, with one record for every CDR3 protein. The sample includes about 160,000 distinct CDR3 sequences, nearly 25% seen only once; the top ten take roughly 25%. The source material was blood, either unsorted or a sorted T cell fraction (not recorded which). These receptors originate from a human donor who was either an allogeneic HSCT recipient or a stem cell or donor lymphocyte infusion donor (not recorded which). It is not recorded whose cells these are; they may come from a transplant donor.

This clonotype was found a few times. This chain links TRBV25-1 with TRBJ2-1; the D gene is possibly TRBD1 (6 bases). V was shortened by 5 bases and J by 9 bases, with 20 bases between the two germline ends. The CDR3 totals 15 residues. Germline lookup yields CDR1 MGHDK and CDR2 SYGVNS. Written as DNA, the CDR3 is TGTGCCAGCAGTATCCGGGACAATAGGCCCGGTGAGCAGTTCTTC. Protein: CASSIRDNRPGEQFF.

J is TRBJ2-7 and V is TRBV25-1; D gene unclear. From germline, CDR1 is MGHDK and CDR2 SYGVNS. Deletions cut 4 bases from V and 4 bases from J, with 5 bases between. The CDR3 is 11 amino acids. CDR3 in DNA: TGTGCCAGCAGTGCCACATACGAGCAGTACTTC. Translating it yields CASSATYEQYF.